The 27 T cell receptor beta chains reported below all come from one sample, sequenced in a study of cytomegalovirus exposure and HLA in healthy donors. 60 Vbeta and 13 Jbeta primers were used in PCR. TCRdb's copy holds only in-frame clones and misses some; the assay was immunoSEQ multiplex PCR. The table lists 110,000 or so clones, approximately 80% of them singletons. The specimen was PBMCs. The receptors derive from a middle-aged man in good health and CMV-seropositive.

The chain joins TRBV7-9 to TRBJ1-1, with D possibly TRBD1 on 5 matching bases. Germline-derived CDR1 and CDR2 are SEHNR and FQNEAQ (reference sequence). V lost 5 bases and J 5 bases, leaving 15 bases between the germline ends. There are 14 residues in the CDR3. CDR3 amino acids: CASSPNPGGTEAFF. The CDR3 DNA follows: TGTGCCAGCAGCCCAAACCCGGGGGGGACTGAAGCTTTCTTT.

This chain links TRBV18 with TRBJ2-7; possibly TRBD2 for D (7 bases). CDR3 length: 18 amino acids. From germline, CDR1 is KGHSH and CDR2 LQKENI. The V end was cut by 1 base, the J end by 0 bases, with 19 bases between. This CDR3 reads CASSPRWDGAGHSYEQYF. The CDR3 nucleotides are TGTGCCAGCTCACCACGATGGGATGGAGCGGGACACTCCTACGAGCAGTACTTC.

This clone was seen only a few times. The chain couples TRBV19 to TRBJ1-5, with D unresolved. In germline, CDR1 is LNHDA, CDR2 SQIVND (reference sequence). The CDR3 has 13 amino acids. V gave up 3 bases and J gave up 8 bases, with 11 bases separating them. In DNA, the CDR3 is TGTGCCAGTAGTATCGGTCCCCGAGAGCCCCAGCATTTT. This sequence encodes CASSIGPREPQHF. Full variable domain (missing parts from reference TRBV19 and TRBJ1-5): DGGITQSPKYLFRKEGQNVTLSCEQNLNHDAMYWYRQDPGQGLRLIYYSQIVNDFQKGDIAEGYSVSREKKESFPLTVTSAQKNPTAFYLCASSIGPREPQHFGDGTRLSIL.

This clone has more than one count but fewer than ten. This chain uses TRBV2 with TRBJ2-7; D gene unclear. This CDR3 comprises 11 residues. Trimming removed 7 bases from V and 4 bases from J, with 8 bases in between. Germline CDR1 and CDR2: SNHLY and FYNNEI. The DNA for the CDR3 is TGTGCCAGCAAGAGGTCGTACGAGCAGTACTTC. Residues: CASKRSYEQYF. The full variable domain, completed using reference TRBV2 and TRBJ2-7, is EPEVTQTPSHQVTQMGQEVILRCVPISNHLYFYWYRQILGQKVEFLVSFYNNEISEKSEIFDDQFSVERPDGSNFTLKIRSTKLEDSAMYFCASKRSYEQYFGPGTRLTVT.

As regards this clone: The junction departs from germline at one end; a sequencing error may be responsible. The gene calls are TRBV5-6 and TRBJ2-1, with 10 bases identical to TRBD2. The CDR3 totals 14 residues. Per germline, CDR1 SGHDT and CDR2 YYEEEE. CDR3 DNA sequence: TGTGCCAGCAGCCTTAGCGGGAGGTACAGTGAGCAGTTCTTC. Its protein product is CASSLSGRYSEQFF.

The V call is TRBV20-1, the J call TRBJ2-7; 12 bases fit TRBD1. Germline assignment: CDR1 DFQATT and CDR2 SNEGSKA (reference sequence). This CDR3 is built from 11 residues. The junction had 4 bases not matched to a gene; V was cut back by 5 bases and J by 11 bases. DNA of the CDR3: TGCAGTGCTCGGGACAGGGGGCGGGAGTACTTC. The encoded protein is CSARDRGREYF.

V gene TRBV18 combines with J gene TRBJ2-7, with D maybe TRBD1 (6 bases). Germline-derived CDR1 and CDR2 are KGHSH and LQKENI. Trimming left V 6 bases short and J 0 bases short, with 12 bases between. The CDR3 spans 14 residues. CDR3 sequence: CASSEGQSSYEQYF. The CDR3 DNA reads TGTGCCAGCTCGGAAGGACAGTCCTCCTACGAGCAGTACTTC.

The rearrangement joins TRBV5-1 to TRBJ2-6; D is perhaps TRBD2 (6 bases). Germline lookup yields CDR1 SGHRS and CDR2 YFSETQ. This CDR3 is built from 16 residues. Between the trimmed V and J ends, which lost 6 bases and 0 bases, there was a span of 13 bases. CDR3: CASTVGSPSGANVLTF. The DNA of the CDR3 is TGCGCCAGCACCGTCGGGAGCCCCTCTGGGGCCAACGTCCTGACTTTC.

CDR3 in DNA: TGTGCCAGCAGCCGACGGGGGGCGTATGGCTACACCTTC. This sequence encodes CASSRRGAYGYTF. The chain joins TRBV7-8 to TRBJ1-2, with D possibly TRBD1 on 6 matching bases. The CDR3 runs 13 residues. V was shortened by 5 bases and J by 5 bases, with 12 bases between the two germline ends. The germline CDR1 and CDR2 sequences are SGHVS and FQNEAQ.

V usage is TRBV6-4 and J usage is TRBJ2-6; 12 bases match TRBD2. After removal of 6 bases from V and 1 base from J, the junction contained 4 bases not matched to a gene. Germline loops: CDR1 MRHNA, CDR2 SNTAGT. The CDR3 runs to 17 residues. CDR3 DNA: TGTGCCAGCAGCGAAGGACTAGCGGGGTCTGGGGCCAACGTCCTGACTTTC. As protein: CASSEGLAGSGANVLTF.

This sequence joins TRBV5-1 and TRBJ1-3; D is unresolved. Trimming took 4 bases from V and 0 from J, leaving 14 bases between them. The CDR3 has 16 residues. Germline V lookup: CDR1 SGHRS, CDR2 YFSETQ. Here the CDR3 DNA reads TGCGCCAGCAGCACAGACCCAACTTTCTCTGGAAACACCATATATTTT. It translates to CASSTDPTFSGNTIYF.

The chain recombines TRBV5-4 with TRBJ2-4; perhaps TRBD2 as D (5 bases). Trimming removed 6 bases at V and 6 bases at J, with 13 bases between. CDR3 length equals 13 residues. The V gene's germline CDR1 is SGHNT and CDR2 YYREEE (reference sequence). The CDR3, as DNA: TGTGCCAGCAACTCTAAAGGAGGAAACATTCAGTACTTC. The encoded protein is CASNSKGGNIQYF.

This chain links TRBV6-5 with TRBJ2-1; 9 positions agree with TRBD1. This CDR3 comprises 15 residues. Germline CDR1 MNHEY, CDR2 SVGAGI. V lost 2 bases to trimming and J lost 8 bases; unmatched junction nucleotides: 7. The CDR3 protein is CASSYMGQGGDEQFF. The CDR3 DNA reads as TGTGCCAGCAGTTACATGGGACAGGGTGGCGATGAGCAGTTCTTC.

The V and J genes are TRBV7-9 and TRBJ1-2; 8 bases match TRBD1. The germline gives CDR1 SEHNR, CDR2 FQNEAQ (reference sequence). This CDR3 is built from 13 residues. Trimming cost V 5 bases and J 4 bases; bases outside gene matches: 3. The CDR3 DNA sequence: TGTGCCAGCAGCCCCGGACAGGGCTATGGCTACACCTTC. Residues: CASSPGQGYGYTF.

The rearrangement joins TRBV7-6 to TRBJ2-7; 13 nucleotides agree with TRBD2. The CDR3 sequence is 14 residues long. From germline, CDR1 is SGHVS and CDR2 FNYEAQ. The J segment lost 7 bases and the V segment lost 5 bases, leaving 5 bases of the junction unmatched. The CDR3 is CASSPGLAGVEQYF. CDR3 nucleotide sequence: TGTGCCAGCAGCCCCGGACTAGCGGGGGTAGAGCAGTACTTC.

The CDR3 nucleotides are TGTGCCAGCAGCTTAAGCGGGGGATTCACAGATACGCAGTATTTT. Encoded protein: CASSLSGGFTDTQYF. V is TRBV7-3 and J is TRBJ2-3; 7 bases align to TRBD2. The CDR3 is 15 amino acids. The germline V gene has CDR1 SGHTA and CDR2 FQGTGA. The J segment lost 2 bases and the V segment lost 1 base, leaving 3 bases of the junction unmatched.

The genes are TRBV2 and TRBJ2-2; TRBD1 is a possible D gene (7 bases). Germline V gene data show CDR1 as SNHLY and CDR2 as FYNNEI. V was shortened by 2 bases and J by 4 bases, with 11 bases between the two germline ends. The CDR3 extends over 15 amino acids. The DNA of the CDR3 is TGTGCCAGCAGTGAACGGCAGGGGGGCACCGGGGAGCTGTTTTTT. Its translation is CASSERQGGTGELFF.

V is TRBV30 and J is TRBJ2-3; 8 bases agree with TRBD2. CDR3 length: 15 residues. Losses at the gene ends were 8 bases for V and 3 bases for J; bases not matched to a gene: 13. Germline V lookup: CDR1 GTSNPN, CDR2 SVGIG (reference sequence). CDR3 sequence (DNA): TGTGCCCGCGGTGGGGCGAGCGGGGGAACAGATACGCAGTATTTT. This encodes CARGGASGGTDTQYF.

The chain combines TRBV27 with TRBJ2-7, with D hard to call. Germline V gene sequence: CDR1 MNHEY, CDR2 SMNVEV (reference sequence). Trimming cost V 5 bases and J 2 bases, with 13 bases left between them. The CDR3 is 14 residues long. The CDR3 DNA follows: TGTGCCAGCAGTCCCTCCCGGGTCGCCTACGAGCAGTACTTC. Protein: CASSPSRVAYEQYF.

Written as DNA, the CDR3 is TGTGCCAGCAGTACCCGGGACAGCTGGGATGAAGCTTTCTTT. Protein: CASSTRDSWDEAFF. The gene calls are TRBV28 and TRBJ1-1, with 7 bases aligning to TRBD1. V was pared by 5 bases and J by 7 bases, with 10 bases of the junction left unmatched. Germline lookup yields CDR1 MDHEN and CDR2 SYDVKM. The CDR3 is 14 amino acids.

The J gene is TRBJ2-2, the V gene TRBV5-1, with TRBD2 as a possible D gene (6 bases). Trimming cost V 0 bases and J 8 bases, with 14 bases left between them. CDR1 and CDR2 (germline): SGHRS, YFSETQ. This CDR3 spans 15 amino acids. The CDR3 loop is CASSLVGGAEGELFF. DNA of the CDR3: TGCGCCAGCAGCTTGGTAGGCGGGGCGGAAGGGGAGCTGTTTTTT.

The chain links TRBV5-1 to TRBJ1-5; D perhaps matches TRBD1 (6 bases). Deletions cut 4 bases from V and 5 bases from J, with 13 bases between. The CDR3 has 14 residues. Germline V lookup: CDR1 SGHRS, CDR2 YFSETQ. CDR3 protein: CASSTTGLDQPQHF. For the CDR3, the DNA is TGCGCCAGCAGCACCACAGGGTTAGATCAGCCCCAGCATTTT.

The rearrangement joins TRBV18 to TRBJ1-2; 8 nucleotides align to TRBD1. Germline trimming cut 3 bases from V and 4 bases from J; bases unmatched to any gene: 7. The germline V gene encodes CDR1 KGHSH and CDR2 LQKENI. The CDR3 has 15 residues. In nucleotides, the CDR3 is TGTGCCAGCTCACCGCTGGGACAGGCTGTCTATGGCTACACCTTC. Its translation: CASSPLGQAVYGYTF. The full variable domain, its missing parts supplied by reference TRBV18 and TRBJ1-2, is NAGVMQNPRHLVRRRGQEARLRCSPMKGHSHVYWYRQLPEEGLKFMVYLQKENIIDESGMPKERFSAEFPKEGPSILRIQQVVRGDSAAYFCASSPLGQAVYGYTFGSGTRLTVV.

The chain couples TRBV19 to TRBJ2-6; tentative D call: TRBD1 (5 bases). The V end was cut by 5 bases, the J end by 0 bases, with 11 bases between. Germline values: CDR1 LNHDA, CDR2 SQIVND (reference sequence). The CDR3 loop spans 16 amino acids. The CDR3 spells CASSPRQSSGANVLTF. The CDR3 coding sequence is TGTGCCAGTAGTCCCCGACAGTCCTCTGGGGCCAACGTCCTGACTTTC.

V usage is TRBV28 and J usage is TRBJ1-2; TRBD1 matches at 7 bases. Looked up from germline, CDR1 is MDHEN and CDR2 is SYDVKM. Trimming took 5 bases from V and 3 from J; bases not matched to a gene: 15. The CDR3 covers 17 residues. DNA for the CDR3: TGTGCCAGCAGTCAACCCGCCTTTACAGGGGCTCACTATGGCTACACCTTC. It is translated as CASSQPAFTGAHYGYTF.

This clone was seen just once. This rearrangement joins TRBV7-9 to TRBJ2-7; 7 bases fit TRBD1. The V gene end was trimmed by 6 bases and the J gene end by 1 base; junction bases not matched to a gene: 9. The CDR3 consists of 15 residues. Per the germline V gene, CDR1 is SEHNR and CDR2 is FQNEAQ (reference sequence). The CDR3 loop is CASSSPSGQSYEQYF. The CDR3 DNA reads as TGTGCCAGCAGTTCACCCTCGGGACAGTCCTACGAGCAGTACTTC.

The V call is TRBV27, the J call TRBJ2-1; 8 bases agree with TRBD2. The germline gives CDR1 MNHEY, CDR2 SMNVEV (reference sequence). The V and J ends lost 2 bases and 6 bases, in that order; junction bases with no gene match: 27. The CDR3 spans 22 residues. CDR3 sequence: CASSLSPDVRTSQRRVGNEQFF. DNA for the CDR3: TGTGCCAGCAGTTTAAGCCCCGATGTAAGGACTAGCCAACGCAGGGTGGGCAATGAGCAGTTCTTC.